This T cell receptor (beta chain) originates from a study of T cell responses to AZD1222 COVID-19 vaccine. With 0 bases removed from V and 5 bases from J, the gap between germline ends came to 7 bases. Germline V gives CDR1 LNHDA, CDR2 SQIVND (reference sequence). The CDR3 consists of 14 residues. Data came from immunoSEQ multiplex PCR; TCRdb stores just in-frame clones and leaves some out. Here the sample spans 150,000 to 200,000 clones, 80% to 90% being singletons. Sequenced material: peripheral blood, taken 28 days after the second dose of the MenACWY control vaccine. The sequence was obtained from an adult who received the MenACWY meningococcal vaccine as a control. J is TRBJ2-2 and V is TRBV19, with D maybe TRBD1 (6 bases). The CDR3 region has the DNA TGTGCCAGTAGTATAGACAGGGGAACCGGGGAGCTGTTTTTT. Translating it yields CASSIDRGTGELFF.